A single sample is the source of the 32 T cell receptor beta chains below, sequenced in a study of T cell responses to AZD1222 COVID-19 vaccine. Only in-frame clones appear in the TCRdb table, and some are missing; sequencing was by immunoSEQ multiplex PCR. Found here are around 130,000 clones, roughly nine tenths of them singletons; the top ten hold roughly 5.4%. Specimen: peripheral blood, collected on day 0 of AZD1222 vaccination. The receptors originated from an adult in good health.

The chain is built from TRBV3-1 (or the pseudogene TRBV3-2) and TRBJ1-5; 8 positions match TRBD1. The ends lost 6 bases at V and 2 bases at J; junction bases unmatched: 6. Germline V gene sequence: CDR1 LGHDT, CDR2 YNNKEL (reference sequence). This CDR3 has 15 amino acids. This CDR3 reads CASSDRGEGNQPQHF. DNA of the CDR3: TGTGCCAGCAGTGACAGGGGTGAAGGCAATCAGCCCCAGCATTTT.

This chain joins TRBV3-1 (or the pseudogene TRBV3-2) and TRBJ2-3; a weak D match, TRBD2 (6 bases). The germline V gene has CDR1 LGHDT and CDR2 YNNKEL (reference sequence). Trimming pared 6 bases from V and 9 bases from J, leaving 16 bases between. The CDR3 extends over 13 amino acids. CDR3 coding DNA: TGTGCCAGCAGGGGCGTCGGGGGAGACACGCAGTATTTT. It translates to CASRGVGGDTQYF.

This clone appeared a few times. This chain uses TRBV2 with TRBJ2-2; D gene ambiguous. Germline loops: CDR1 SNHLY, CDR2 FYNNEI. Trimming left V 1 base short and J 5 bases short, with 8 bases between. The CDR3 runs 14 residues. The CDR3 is CASSEGTVTGELFF. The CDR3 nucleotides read TGTGCCAGCAGTGAAGGGACGGTGACCGGGGAGCTGTTTTTT.

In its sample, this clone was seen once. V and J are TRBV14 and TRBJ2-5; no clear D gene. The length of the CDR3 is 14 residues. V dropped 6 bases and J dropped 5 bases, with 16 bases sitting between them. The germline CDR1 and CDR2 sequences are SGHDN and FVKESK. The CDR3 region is CASSGLGMEETQYF. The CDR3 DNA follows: TGTGCCAGCAGTGGGTTGGGGATGGAGGAGACCCAGTACTTC.

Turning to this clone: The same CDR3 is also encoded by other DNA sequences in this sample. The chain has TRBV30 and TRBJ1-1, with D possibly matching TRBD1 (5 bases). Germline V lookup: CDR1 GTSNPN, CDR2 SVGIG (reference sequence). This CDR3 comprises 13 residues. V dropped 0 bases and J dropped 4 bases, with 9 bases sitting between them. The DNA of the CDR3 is TGTGCCTGGAGTGTAGGGGAGGGCACTGAAGCTTTCTTT. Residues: CAWSVGEGTEAFF.

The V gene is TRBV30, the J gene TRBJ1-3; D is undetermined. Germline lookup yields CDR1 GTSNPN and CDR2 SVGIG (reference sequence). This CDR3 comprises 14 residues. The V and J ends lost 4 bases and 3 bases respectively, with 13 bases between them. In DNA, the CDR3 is TGTGCCTGGACCGGGATAGTTCGTGGAAACACCATATATTTT. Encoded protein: CAWTGIVRGNTIYF.

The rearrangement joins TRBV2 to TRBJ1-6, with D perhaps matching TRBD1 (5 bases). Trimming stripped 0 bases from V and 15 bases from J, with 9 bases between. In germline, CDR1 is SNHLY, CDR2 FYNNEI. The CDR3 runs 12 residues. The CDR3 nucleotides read TGTGCCAGCAGTGAAGCGGGGGTAAACCTCCACTTT. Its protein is CASSEAGVNLHF.

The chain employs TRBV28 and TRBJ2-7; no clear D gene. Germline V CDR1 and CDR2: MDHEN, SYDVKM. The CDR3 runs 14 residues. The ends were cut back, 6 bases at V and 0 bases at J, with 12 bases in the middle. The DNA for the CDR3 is TGTGCCAGCAGATCCGAAGAGAGCTCCTACGAGCAGTACTTC. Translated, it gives CASRSEESSYEQYF.

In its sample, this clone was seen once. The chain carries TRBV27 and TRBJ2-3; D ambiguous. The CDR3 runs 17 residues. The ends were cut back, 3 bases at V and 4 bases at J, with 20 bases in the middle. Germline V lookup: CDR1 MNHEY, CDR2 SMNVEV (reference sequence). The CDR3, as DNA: TGTGCCAGCAGTTTTCTTAGCACCTTAACTGGGGCAGATACGCAGTATTTT. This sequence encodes CASSFLSTLTGADTQYF.

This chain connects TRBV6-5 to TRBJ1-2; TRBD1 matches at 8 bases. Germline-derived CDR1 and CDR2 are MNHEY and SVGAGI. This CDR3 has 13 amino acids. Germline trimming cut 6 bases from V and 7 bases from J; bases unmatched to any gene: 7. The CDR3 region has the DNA TGTGCCAGCAGGCAGGGGGCATTGGGTGGCTACACCTTC. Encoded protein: CASRQGALGGYTF.

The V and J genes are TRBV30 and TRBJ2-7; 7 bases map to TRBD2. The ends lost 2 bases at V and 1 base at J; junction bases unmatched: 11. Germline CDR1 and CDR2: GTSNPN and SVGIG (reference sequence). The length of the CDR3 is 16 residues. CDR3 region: CAWSTPLKRDSYEQYF. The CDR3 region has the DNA TGTGCCTGGAGTACCCCCTTGAAGCGGGATTCCTACGAGCAGTACTTC.

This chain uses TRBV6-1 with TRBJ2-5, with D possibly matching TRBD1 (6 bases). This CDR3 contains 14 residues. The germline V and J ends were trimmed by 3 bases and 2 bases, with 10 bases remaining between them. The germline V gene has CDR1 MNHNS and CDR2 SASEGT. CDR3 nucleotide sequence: TGTGCCAGCAGTGACCGACAGGAGCAAGAGACCCAGTACTTC. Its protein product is CASSDRQEQETQYF.

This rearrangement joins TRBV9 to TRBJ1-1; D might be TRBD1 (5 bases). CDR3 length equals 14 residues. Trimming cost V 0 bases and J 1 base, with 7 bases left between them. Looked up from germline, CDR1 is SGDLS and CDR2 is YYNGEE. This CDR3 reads CASSVGQGNTEAFF. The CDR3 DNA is TGTGCCAGCAGCGTAGGCCAGGGGAACACTGAAGCTTTCTTT.

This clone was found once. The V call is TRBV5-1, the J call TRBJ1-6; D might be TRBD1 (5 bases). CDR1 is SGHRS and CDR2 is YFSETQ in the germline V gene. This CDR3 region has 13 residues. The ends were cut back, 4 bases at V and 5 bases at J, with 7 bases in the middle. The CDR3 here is CASSETDNSPLHF. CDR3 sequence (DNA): TGCGCCAGCAGCGAGACAGATAATTCACCCCTCCACTTT.

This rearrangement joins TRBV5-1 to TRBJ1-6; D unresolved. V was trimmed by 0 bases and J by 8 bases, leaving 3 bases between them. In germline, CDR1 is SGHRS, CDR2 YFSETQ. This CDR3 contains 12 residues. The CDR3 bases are TGCGCCAGCAGCTTGGGGTATTCACCCCTCCACTTT. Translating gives CASSLGYSPLHF.

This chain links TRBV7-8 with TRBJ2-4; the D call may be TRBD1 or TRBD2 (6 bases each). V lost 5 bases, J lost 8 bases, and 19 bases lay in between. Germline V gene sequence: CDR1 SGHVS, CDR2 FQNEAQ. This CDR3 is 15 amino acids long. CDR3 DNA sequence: TGTGCCAGCAGCGCCACAGAAGGGGGGACCCACATTCAGTACTTC. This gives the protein CASSATEGGTHIQYF.

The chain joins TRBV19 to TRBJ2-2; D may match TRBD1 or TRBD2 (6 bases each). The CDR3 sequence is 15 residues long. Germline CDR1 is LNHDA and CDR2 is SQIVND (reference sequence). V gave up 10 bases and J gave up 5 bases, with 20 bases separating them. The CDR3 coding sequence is TGTGCCACCCACCGAGGAGGGGGAGGAACCGGGGAGCTGTTTTTT. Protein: CATHRGGGGTGELFF.

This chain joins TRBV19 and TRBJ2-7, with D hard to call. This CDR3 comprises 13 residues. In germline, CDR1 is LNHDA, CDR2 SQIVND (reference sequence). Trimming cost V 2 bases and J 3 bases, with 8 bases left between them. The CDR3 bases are TGTGCCAGTAGTATATGGGCAGGCTACGAGCAGTACTTC. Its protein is CASSIWAGYEQYF.

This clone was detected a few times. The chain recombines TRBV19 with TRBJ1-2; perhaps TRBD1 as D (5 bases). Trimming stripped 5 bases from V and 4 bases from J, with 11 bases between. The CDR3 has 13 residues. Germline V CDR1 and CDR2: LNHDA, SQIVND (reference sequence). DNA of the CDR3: TGTGCCAGTAGTTCCCGGACAAGCTATGGCTACACCTTC. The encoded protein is CASSSRTSYGYTF.

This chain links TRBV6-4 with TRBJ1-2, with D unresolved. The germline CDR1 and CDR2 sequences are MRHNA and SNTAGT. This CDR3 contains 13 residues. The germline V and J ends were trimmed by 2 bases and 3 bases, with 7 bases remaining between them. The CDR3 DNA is TGTGCCAGCAGTGACGGAGGCGACTATGGCTACACCTTC. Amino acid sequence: CASSDGGDYGYTF.

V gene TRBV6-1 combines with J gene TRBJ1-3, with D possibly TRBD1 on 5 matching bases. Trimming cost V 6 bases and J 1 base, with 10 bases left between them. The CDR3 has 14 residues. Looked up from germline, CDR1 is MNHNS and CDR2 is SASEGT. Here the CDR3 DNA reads TGTGCCAGCAGCTCAGGGATTTCTGGAAACACCATATATTTT. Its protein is CASSSGISGNTIYF.

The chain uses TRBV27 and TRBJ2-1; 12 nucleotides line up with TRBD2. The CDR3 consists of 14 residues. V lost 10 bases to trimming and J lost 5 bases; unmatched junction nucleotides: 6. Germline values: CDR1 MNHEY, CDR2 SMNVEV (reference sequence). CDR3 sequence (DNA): TGTGCCACAAGGACTAGCGGGAATAACAATGAGCAGTTCTTC. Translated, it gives CATRTSGNNNEQFF.

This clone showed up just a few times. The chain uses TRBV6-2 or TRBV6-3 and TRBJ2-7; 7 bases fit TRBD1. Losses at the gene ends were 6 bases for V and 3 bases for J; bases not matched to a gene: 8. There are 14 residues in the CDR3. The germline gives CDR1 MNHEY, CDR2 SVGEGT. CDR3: CASSSLGQIYEQYF. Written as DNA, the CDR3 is TGTGCCAGCAGCTCTCTGGGACAGATCTACGAGCAGTACTTC.

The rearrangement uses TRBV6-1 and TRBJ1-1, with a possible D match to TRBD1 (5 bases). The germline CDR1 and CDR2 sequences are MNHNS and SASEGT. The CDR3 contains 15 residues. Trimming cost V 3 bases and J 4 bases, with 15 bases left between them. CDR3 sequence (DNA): TGTGCCAGCAGTGAGGGATCAGGGTGGAGCACTGAAGCTTTCTTT. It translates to CASSEGSGWSTEAFF.

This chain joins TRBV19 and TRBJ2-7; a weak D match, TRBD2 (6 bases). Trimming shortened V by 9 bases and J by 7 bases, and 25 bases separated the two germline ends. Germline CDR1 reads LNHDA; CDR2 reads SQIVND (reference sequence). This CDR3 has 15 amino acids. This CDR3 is CARLAVEAAEREQYF. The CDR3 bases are TGTGCCAGATTAGCGGTTGAGGCGGCGGAGCGAGAGCAGTACTTC.

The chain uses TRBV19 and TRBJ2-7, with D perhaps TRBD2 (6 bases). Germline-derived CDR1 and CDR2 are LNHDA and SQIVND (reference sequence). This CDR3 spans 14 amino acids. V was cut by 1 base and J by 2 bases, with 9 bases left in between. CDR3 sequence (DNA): TGTGCCAGTAGTATAGGCCAGCGGGCCTACGAGCAGTACTTC. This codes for CASSIGQRAYEQYF.

The CDR3 sequence is CASSWGRTGGNEKLFF. In DNA form, the CDR3 reads TGTGCCAGCAGCTGGGGCCGGACAGGGGGCAATGAAAAACTGTTTTTT. This chain uses TRBV7-9 with TRBJ1-4, with 11 bases aligning to TRBD1. The CDR3 runs 16 residues. Trimming at V came to 4 bases and at J to 5 bases, leaving 6 bases not matched to a gene. In germline, CDR1 is SEHNR, CDR2 FQNEAQ (reference sequence).

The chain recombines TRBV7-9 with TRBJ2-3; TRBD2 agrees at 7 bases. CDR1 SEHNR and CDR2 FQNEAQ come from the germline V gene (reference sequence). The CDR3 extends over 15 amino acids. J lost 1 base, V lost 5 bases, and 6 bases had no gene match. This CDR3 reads CASSPLAGGTDTQYF. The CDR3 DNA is TGTGCCAGCAGCCCCCTGGCGGGGGGCACAGATACGCAGTATTTT.

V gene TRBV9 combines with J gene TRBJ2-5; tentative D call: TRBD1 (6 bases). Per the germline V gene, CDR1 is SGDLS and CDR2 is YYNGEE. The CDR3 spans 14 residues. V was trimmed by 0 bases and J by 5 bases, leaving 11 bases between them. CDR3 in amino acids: CASSVAPGVETQYF. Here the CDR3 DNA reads TGTGCCAGCAGCGTAGCTCCAGGGGTGGAGACCCAGTACTTC.

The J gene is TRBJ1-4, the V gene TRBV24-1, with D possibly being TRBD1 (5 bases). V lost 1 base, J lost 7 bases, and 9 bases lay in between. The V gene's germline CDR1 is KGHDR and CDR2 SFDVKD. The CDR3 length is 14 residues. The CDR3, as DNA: TGTGCCACCAGTGATTTCAGGGTCCCTGAAAAACTGTTTTTT. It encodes CATSDFRVPEKLFF.

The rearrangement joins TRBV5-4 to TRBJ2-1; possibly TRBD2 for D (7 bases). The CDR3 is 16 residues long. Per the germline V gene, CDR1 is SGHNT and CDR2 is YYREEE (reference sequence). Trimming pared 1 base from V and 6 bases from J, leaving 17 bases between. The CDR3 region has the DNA TGTGCCAGCAGCTTGCCGGTCCTGGGGGGGGCCAATGAGCAGTTCTTC. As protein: CASSLPVLGGANEQFF.

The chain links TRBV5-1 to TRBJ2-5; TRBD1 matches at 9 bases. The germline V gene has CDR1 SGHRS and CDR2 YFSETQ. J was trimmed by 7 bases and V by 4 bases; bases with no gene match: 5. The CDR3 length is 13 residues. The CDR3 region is CASSGTGTATQYF. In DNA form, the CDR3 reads TGCGCCAGCAGCGGGACAGGGACTGCGACCCAGTACTTC.